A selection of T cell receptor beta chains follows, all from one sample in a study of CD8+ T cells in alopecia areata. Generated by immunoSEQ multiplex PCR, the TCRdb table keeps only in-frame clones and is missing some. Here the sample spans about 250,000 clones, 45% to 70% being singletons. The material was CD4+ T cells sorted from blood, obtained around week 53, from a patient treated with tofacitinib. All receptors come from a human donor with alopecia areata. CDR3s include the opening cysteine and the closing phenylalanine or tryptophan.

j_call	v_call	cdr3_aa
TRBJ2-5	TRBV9	CASSGLAGPRETQYF
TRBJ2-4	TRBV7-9	CASSSPGKAARGNIQYF
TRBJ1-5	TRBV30	CAWTGNSNQPQHF
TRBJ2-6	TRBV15	CATSREGLNSGANVLTF
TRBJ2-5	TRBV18	CASEAGLQETQYF
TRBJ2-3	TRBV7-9	CASSSLEWGLSPDTQYF
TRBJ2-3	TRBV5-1	CASSFGTSGKDTQYF
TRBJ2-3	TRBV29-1	CSLLGGTGATDTQYF
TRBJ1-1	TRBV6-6	CASTGGVNTEAFF
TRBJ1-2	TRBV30	CAWSEGFGGYTF
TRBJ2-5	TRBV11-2	CASLARETQYF
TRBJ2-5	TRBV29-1	CSCLGGGQETQYF
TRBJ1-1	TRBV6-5	CASSSQGRNTEAFF
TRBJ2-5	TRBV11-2	CASSARPRGPETQYF
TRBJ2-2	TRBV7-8	CASSILRARGSNTGELFF
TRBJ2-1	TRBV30	CAWRRYNEQFF
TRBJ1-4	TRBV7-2	CASGENEKLFF
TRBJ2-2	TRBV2	CASSSGRPTGELFF
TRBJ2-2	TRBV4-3	CASSQDPGSGELFF
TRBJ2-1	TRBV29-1	CSVIIRTGSEQFF